This TCR beta chain came from a study of blood T cell repertoires in COVID-19. Study-level information: COVID-19 samples from acute and convalescent phases originated in the United States, Italy and Spain. T cells, B-cell-depleted T cells, or PBMCs supplied cDNA or gDNA.

Profiling relied on immunoSEQ multiplex PCR, and the TCRdb table lists in-frame clones only, not all of them. Here the sample spans approximately 200,000 clones, roughly 80% being singletons. The source of this sequence is a human donor in a cohort sampled during active COVID-19. Sequencing was performed on peripheral blood.

CDR3 bases: TGTGCCAGCAGCCAAGTCGGGTTCAGCAACTCTGGAAACACCATATATTTT. Protein sequence: CASSQVGFSNSGNTIYF. The chain employs TRBV4-2 and TRBJ1-3; D uncertain. The CDR3 contains 17 residues. V lost 1 base to trimming and J lost 0 bases, with 13 bases between them. From germline, CDR1 is LGHNA and CDR2 YNFKEQ.